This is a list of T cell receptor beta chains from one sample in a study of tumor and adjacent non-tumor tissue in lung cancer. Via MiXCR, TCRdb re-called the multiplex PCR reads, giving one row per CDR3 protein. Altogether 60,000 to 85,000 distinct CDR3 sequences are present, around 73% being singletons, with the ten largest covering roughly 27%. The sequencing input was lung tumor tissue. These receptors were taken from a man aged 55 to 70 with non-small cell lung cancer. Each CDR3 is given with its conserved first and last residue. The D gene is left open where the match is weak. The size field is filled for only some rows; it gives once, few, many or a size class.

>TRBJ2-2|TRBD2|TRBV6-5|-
CASSYLMGTGGTGEPFF
TGTGCCAGCAGTTATTTGATGGGAACGGGGGGAACCGGGGAACCGTTTTTT
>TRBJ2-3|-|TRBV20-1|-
CSARVPQKSTDMQYF
TGCAGCGCTAGAGTTCCGCAGAAGAGCACAGATATGCAGTATTTT
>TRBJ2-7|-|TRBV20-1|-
CNATVGKVSSYEQYF
TGCAATGCTACAGTAGGGAAGGTGAGCTCCTACGAGCAGTACTTC
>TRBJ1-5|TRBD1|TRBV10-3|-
CTTRKGQAGPRHF
TGTACCACCAGAAAAGGACAGGCCGGGCCCCGGCATTTT
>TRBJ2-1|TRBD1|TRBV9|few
CASSRRTGFYNEQFF
TGTGCCAGCAGCAGGCGGACAGGGTTCTACAATGAGCAGTTCTTC
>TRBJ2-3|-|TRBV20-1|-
CSVPAGPMITDTQYF
TGCAGTGTACCTGCAGGACCTATGATCACAGATACGCAATATTTT
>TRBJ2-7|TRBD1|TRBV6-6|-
CAGSGGQGASYEQYF
TGTGCCGGCAGTGGGGGACAGGGGGCATCCTACGAGCAGTACTTC
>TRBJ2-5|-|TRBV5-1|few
CASSLRERETQYF
TGCGCCAGCAGCTTGAGGGAAAGGGAGACCCAGTACTTC
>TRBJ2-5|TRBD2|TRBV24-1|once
CATSETGGSLQETQYF
TGCGCCACCAGTGAAACTGGCGGGAGCCTCCAAGAGACCCAGTACTTT
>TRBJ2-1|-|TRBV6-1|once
CASSERRRGDEQFF
TGTGCCAGTAGTGAGCGCAGGCGCGGCGATGAGCAGTTCTTC
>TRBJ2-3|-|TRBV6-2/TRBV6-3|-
CACIGSCTATQYF
TGTGCCTGTATCGGGAGTTGCACAGCTACGCAGTATTTT
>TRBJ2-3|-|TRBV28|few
CASSPTPEVADTQYF
TGTGCCAGCAGCCCGACTCCGGAAGTTGCAGATACGCAGTATTTT
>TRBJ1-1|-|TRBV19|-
CASNSRYEGMTEAFF
TGTGCCAGTAATAGCAGGTACGAGGGAATGACTGAAGCTTTCTTT
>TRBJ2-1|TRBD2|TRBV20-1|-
CSARDRTGLATNEQFF
TGCAGTGCTAGGGATCGGACGGGACTAGCCACGAATGAGCAGTTCTTC
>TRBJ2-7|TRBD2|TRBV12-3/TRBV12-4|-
CASSSSSGSYEQYF
TGTGCCAGCAGTTCGAGTAGCGGGAGTTACGAGCAGTACTTC
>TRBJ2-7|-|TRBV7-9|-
CASNPGTDSYEQYF
TGTGCCAGCAACCCCGGGACCGACTCCTACGAGCAGTACTTC
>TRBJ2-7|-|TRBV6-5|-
CASSYSMWEMDKQYF
TGTGCCAGCAGTTACTCGATGTGGGAGATGGACAAGCAGTACTTC
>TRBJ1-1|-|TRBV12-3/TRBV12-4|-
CASNFTTGPVFF
TGTGCCAGCAATTTTACAACAGGGCCAGTTTTCTTT
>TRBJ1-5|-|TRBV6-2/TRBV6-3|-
CANNSGNQPQHF
TGTGCCAACAATAGCGGGAATCAGCCCCAGCATTTT
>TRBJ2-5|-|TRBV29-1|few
CCVRTSSMETQYF
TGCTGCGTTAGGACCTCAAGTATGGAGACCCAGTACTTC
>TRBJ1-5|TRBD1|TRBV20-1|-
CSATGQGNQPQHF
TGTAGTGCTACGGGACAGGGCAATCAGCCCCAGCATTTT
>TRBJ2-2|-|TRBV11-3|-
CASSLAANTEEPLF
TGTGCCAGCAGCTTAGCAGCCAACACCGAGGAGCCGTTATTT
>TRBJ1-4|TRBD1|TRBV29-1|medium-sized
CSVGQGEKLFF
TGCAGCGTTGGACAGGGCGAAAAACTGTTTTTT
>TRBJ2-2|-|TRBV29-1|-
CSMEGDNTGELFF
TGCAGCATGGAGGGGGATAACACCGGGGAGCTGTTTTTT
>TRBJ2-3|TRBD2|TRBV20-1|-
CSARHPRGRSTYTQYF
TGCAGTGCTAGACATCCCCGCGGGAGGAGCACATATACGCAGTATTTT
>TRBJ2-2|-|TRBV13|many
CASSPDPTNTGELFF
TGTGCCAGCAGCCCCGACCCTACGAACACCGGGGAGCTGTTTTTT
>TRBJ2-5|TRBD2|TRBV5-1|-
CASSLGTDGTGGRETQYF
TGCGCCAGCAGCTTGGGAACCGACGGGACTGGCGGGAGAGAGACCCAGTACTTC
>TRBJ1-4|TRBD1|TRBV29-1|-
CSVGTGYTNEKLFF
TGCAGCGTGGGGACAGGGTACACTAATGAAAAACTGTTTTTT
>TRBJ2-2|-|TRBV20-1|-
CSARDTNTGKLYF
TGCAGTGCTAGGGACACGAACACCGGGAAGCTATATTTT
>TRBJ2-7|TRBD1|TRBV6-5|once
CACRYSRTGYEQYF
TGTGCCTGCAGATACTCGAGGACAGGATACGAGCAGTACTTC
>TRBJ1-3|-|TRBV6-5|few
CASSYYRGSSGNTIYF
TGTGCCAGCAGTTACTATCGAGGGTCCTCTGGAAACACAATATATTTT
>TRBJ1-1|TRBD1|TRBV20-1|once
CNAVSRGINTEAFF
TGCAATGCTGTCTCCAGGGGGATTAACACTGAAGCTTTCTTT
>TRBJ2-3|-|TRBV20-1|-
CSAPSMVQHYTDTQYF
TGCAGTGCTCCGTCTATGGTACAGCACTACACAGATACGCAGTATTTT
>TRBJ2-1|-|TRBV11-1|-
CVRSFGKLQNEQFF
TGTGTCAGGAGCTTCGGGAAACTACAAAATGAGCAGTTCTTC
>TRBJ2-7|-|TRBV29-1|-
CSALNRADEQYF
TGCAGCGCCCTTAACAGGGCGGACGAACAGTACTTC
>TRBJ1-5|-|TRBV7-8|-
CANSLVSDLSNQHQHF
TGTGCCAACAGCTTAGTTTCGGACCTTAGCAATCAGCACCAGCATTTT
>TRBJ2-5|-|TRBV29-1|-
CNVVIPDGKTQYF
TGCAACGTCGTGATCCCAGACGGGAAGACCCAGTACTTC
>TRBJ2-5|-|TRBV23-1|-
CTSSPQRQKESETQYF
TGCACCAGCAGTCCGCAACGGCAGAAGGAGTCAGAGACCCAGTACTTC
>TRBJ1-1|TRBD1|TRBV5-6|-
CASSSSGTGGVEVFF
TGTGCCAGCAGCTCCTCGGGGACAGGGGGCGTTGAAGTTTTCTTT
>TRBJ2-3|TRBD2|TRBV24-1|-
CATSDPASGSFTETQYF
TGTGCCACCAGTGACCCCGCTAGCGGGAGCTTCACAGAAACGCAGTATTTT
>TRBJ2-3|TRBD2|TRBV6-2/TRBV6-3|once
CAGSYPMTSGSLTDTQYF
TGTGCCGGCAGTTACCCCATGACTAGCGGGAGTCTCACAGATACGCAGTATTTT
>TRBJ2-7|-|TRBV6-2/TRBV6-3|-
CVSSDGPEEQYF
TGTGTCAGCAGTGACGGGCCGGAAGAGCAGTACTTC
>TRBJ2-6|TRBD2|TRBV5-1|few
CASSLTSGRAFGANVLTF
TGCGCCAGCAGCTTAACTAGCGGGAGGGCCTTTGGGGCCAACGTCCTGACTTTC
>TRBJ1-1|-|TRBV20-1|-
CSAIRRAGAGVFF
TGCAGTGCTATCCGGAGGGCTGGGGCCGGAGTTTTCTTT
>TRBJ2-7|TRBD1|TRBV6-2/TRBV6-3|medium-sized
CATKRDSTTHEQYF
TGTGCCACGAAACGGGACAGCACGACTCACGAGCAGTACTTC
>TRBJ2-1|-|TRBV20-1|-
CSVRGDTSEQFF
TGCAGTGTTAGAGGGGACACAAGCGAGCAGTTCTTC
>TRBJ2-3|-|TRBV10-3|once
CAISKVGPDTQYF
TGTGCCATCAGTAAAGTGGGACCAGATACGCAGTATTTT
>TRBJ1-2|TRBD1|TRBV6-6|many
CASSLIRDSYGYTF
TGTGCCAGCAGTCTTATCCGGGACAGCTATGGCTACACCTTC
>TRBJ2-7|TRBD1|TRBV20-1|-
CSARSGRGRYEQYF
TGCAGTGCTAGATCGGGCAGGGGGCGATACGAGCAATACTTC
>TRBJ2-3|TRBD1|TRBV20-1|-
CSAVVLGGTDIQYF
TGCAGTGCTGTCGTTTTAGGGGGCACAGATATACAGTATTTT
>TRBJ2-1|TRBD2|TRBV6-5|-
CASSDLAEKFYNEQFF
TGTGCCAGCAGTGATCTAGCGGAAAAATTCTACAATGAGCAGTTCTTT
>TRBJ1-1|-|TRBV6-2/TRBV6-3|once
CVRSFPRGRNTEAFF
TGTGTCAGGAGTTTTCCCCGGGGGAGGAACACTGAAGCTTTCTTT
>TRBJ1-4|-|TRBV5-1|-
CATSFGLGESGEEKLFF
TGCGCCACCAGCTTCGGGCTGGGGGAATCGGGCGAGGAAAAACTGTTTTTT
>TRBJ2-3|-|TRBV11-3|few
CASSLCQPTDKQYF
TGTGCCAGCAGCTTGTGTCAGCCCACAGATAAGCAGTATTTT
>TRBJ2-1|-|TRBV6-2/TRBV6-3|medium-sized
CASSQVIGYEQFF
TGTGCCAGCAGCCAAGTCATTGGCTATGAGCAGTTCTTC
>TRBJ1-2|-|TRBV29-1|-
CSVENSNPHGYTF
TGCAGCGTTGAGAATTCTAACCCCCATGGCTACACCTTC
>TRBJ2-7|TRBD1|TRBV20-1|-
CNARTGTFSYGQYF
TGCAATGCCAGGACAGGGACCTTCTCCTACGGGCAGTACTTC
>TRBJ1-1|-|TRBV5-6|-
CASSPVGLSNIEVFF
TGTGCCAGCAGCCCCGTTGGGCTTAGTAACATTGAAGTTTTCTTT
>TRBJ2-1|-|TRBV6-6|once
CASSRDFDNERFF
TGTGCCAGCAGTCGGGACTTCGACAATGAGCGGTTCTTC
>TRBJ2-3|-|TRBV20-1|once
CNVGRTRTDTQYF
TGCAATGTTGGGCGAACACGCACAGATACGCAGTATTTT